Sequencing of this TCR beta chain was carried out in a study of blood T cell repertoires in COVID-19. The wider study: Sites in the United States, Italy and Spain provided acute and convalescent COVID-19 samples. Nucleic acid was either cDNA or gDNA, and it came from T cells, B-cell-depleted T cells, or PBMCs.

In the source study's methods: Estimation of nucleated cell counts relied on the amplification of reference gene primers. The data were produced by immunoSEQ multiplex PCR, yet TCRdb's version contains in-frame clones alone and is incomplete. From that table come the V and J calls and clone size; the DNA was used to work out D and trimming. The sample carries fewer than 200,000 clones, 88% recorded once. Germline loops: CDR1 SEHNR, CDR2 FQNEAQ (reference sequence). V was cut by 5 bases and J by 0 bases, with 13 bases left in between. This CDR3 contains 15 residues. V and J are TRBV7-9 and TRBJ1-1, with D hard to call. This clonotype was sampled from a man aged 35 to 55 with active or convalescent COVID-19. The sequenced sample consisted of peripheral blood. The CDR3 reads CASSVLREMNTEAFF. The CDR3 nucleotides read TGTGCCAGCAGCGTCCTGAGGGAAATGAACACTGAAGCTTTCTTT. The variable domain in full, completed from reference TRBV7-9 and TRBJ1-1, reads DTGVSQNPRHKITKRGQNVTFRCDPISEHNRLYWYRQTLGQGPEFLTYFQNEAQLEKSRLLSDRFSAERPKGSFSTLEIQRTEQGDSAMYLCASSVLREMNTEAFFGQGTRLTVV.